What follows is one T cell receptor beta chain and its context. This specimen belongs to a study of blood T cells in healthy people across ages. Study information: Capturing about one barcoded beta molecule per two T cells was achieved by template switching.

Peripheral blood was drawn, approximately 9.5 milliliters per donor. A J-beta primer mix and a sample-barcoded 5' primer were used in a second PCR of about 6 to 12 cycles. TCRdb re-called the 5' RACE reads with MiXCR, one entry per CDR3 protein. This sample has over 1,500,000 distinct CDR3 sequences; about 50% occur once, and the top ten carry about 2.1%. Germline CDR1 SEHNR, CDR2 FQNEAQ (reference sequence). Between the trimmed V and J ends, which lost 5 bases and 8 bases, there was a span of 18 bases. This CDR3 comprises 14 residues. The gene calls are TRBV7-9 and TRBJ1-2, with D unresolved. Specimen: blood. The sequence was obtained from a woman aged 40 to 50 in good health. The CDR3 nucleotides are TGTGCCAGCAGCCCCCCCAGCCTTCAGGAGGGCTACACCTTC. Translation: CASSPPSLQEGYTF.